This T cell receptor beta chain derives from a study of T cell repertoires in cytomegalovirus infection. Overall study findings and caveats: Dominating the ex vivo response were TCR beta clonotypes that were CMV-specific and HLA-C-restricted.

This clonotype was seen many times. Its antigen is not known. TCRdb independently ran MiXCR on the reads; one entry per CDR3 protein. Of more than 350,000 distinct CDR3 sequences in the sample, about a third are singletons; the top ten hold approximately 15%. V lost 7 bases and J lost 0, with 14 bases in between. The germline CDR1 and CDR2 sequences are SGHTA and FQGNSA. This CDR3 comprises 15 residues. The TCR comes from a human donor in good health (CMV status not recorded). Some clones in this sample may be carry-over from other donors' samples. What was sequenced was PBMCs. The rearrangement uses TRBV7-2 and TRBJ2-3; D ambiguous. The CDR3 DNA sequence: TGTGCCAGCACCCCGTTTAGAACGAGCACAGATACGCAGTATTTT. Translation gives CASTPFRTSTDTQYF.